This TCR beta chain appears in the sequencing data of a study of shared clonotypes between healthy human individuals (dated by TCRdb to about 2020). General notes on the study: Three men and a couple of women, aged 18 to 49 years, made up the cohort. Libraries were prepared and TCR repertoires were sequenced by different laboratories using diverse techniques, in order to increase sequencing depth and limit assay-specific biases. For each donor, three plates each were used for CD4 naive and CD4 memory, two plates were used for CD8 naive, and one plate was used for CD8 memory. Blood TCR repertoires of roughly five healthy adults were deeply sequenced to estimate repertoire size and the extent of clonotype sharing between individuals. Leukapheresis yielded between about 0.85 and 10 billion PBMCs per donor. What the research found in general, with its limitations: Across a few donors, around 5% of naive CD4, over 3% of naive CD8, 2.3% of memory CD4, and approximately 0.4% of memory CD8 clonotypes were shared. The small number of donors limited the genetic and exposure-history diversity represented. Sampling was restricted to blood, and TCR repertoires in tissues likely differ from the TCR repertoires found in blood. Naive subsets generally had larger estimated clonotype richness than memory subsets did. Compared with non-shared clonotypes, the clonotypes found in all four sorted-subset donors had higher generation probabilities. Pairwise subsampling indicated that sequencing depth was expected to affect the degree of clonotype sharing among donors. Even with the large sequencing depth, rarefaction of the sorted-subset datasets indicated that sequencing was incomplete.

Trimming at the junction amounts to 2 bases on V and 1 base on J, and the germline ends lie 5 bases apart. There are 13 amino acids in the CDR3, from cysteine to phenylalanine inclusive. Just the 39-base CDR3 DNA is kept, in frame starting at base 1. Looking up the germline V gene yields CDR1 SGHRS and CDR2 YFSETQ. With regard to this clone: No cognate antigen has been identified for it. The input lacks base qualities; no much larger clone sits a single base away. In the same sample, other DNA sequences code for this CDR3.

Using the deep immunoSEQ assay, TCR CDR3 regions were amplified from genomic DNA by multiplex PCR. Extracted genomic DNA from each cell subset was spread evenly across all wells of several immunoSEQ 96-well plates, with each plate serving as a replicate. For sorted subsets, about 200 ng genomic DNA, equal to some 28,000 T cell genomes, was loaded into each replicate PCR. Purified libraries were measured with a Qubit 3.0 fluorometer, size-checked on a Bioanalyzer 2100, and measured again with the KAPA Library Quantification kit. A separate single-read 150-cycle Illumina NextSeq 550 flow cell was used to sequence each immunoSEQ 96-well plate. The authors' pipeline ran thus. Because the immunoSEQ output held only junctional sequences and lacked quality scores, the filtering could not match the filtering applied to full-length reads. To assign V/J genes and CDR3, sequences were annotated against IMGT germline references using PyIR, a Python wrapper for IgBLAST v1.9. Reads were removed for weak V/J assignments (E-value above 1e-6), missing CDR3, stop codons, out-of-frame junctions, or ambiguous translated residues. V3J clonotypes were defined by identical inferred V gene, J gene, and CDR3 amino acid sequence. Percentage overlap between repertoires was calculated by dividing the number of shared unique clonotypes by the size of the smaller repertoire. RTK rarefaction, the Chao1 estimator, and Recon v2.1 estimates of unobserved clonotypes were used to assess repertoire richness. OLGA was used to compute generation probabilities for all TCRbeta clonotypes that the gDNA method yielded from a few donors. TCRdb took over this immuneACCESS table, retaining in-frame rearrangements with V and J assigned. Such tables are incomplete; in checked studies, under half of the missing clones stem from an unresolved V gene, and the remainder is unexplained. D and trimming come from the DNA, and the V and J calls and clone size come from that table. The sample includes around 2.5 million clones, with more than 85% observed a single time. 0.36% of the sample comes from the top ten.

The donors were healthy, HIV-negative adults with no recently reported acute infections or vaccinations. Only Caucasian adults living in Nashville, Tennessee, USA were represented among the donors. Magnetic negative selection was used to enrich CD4+ T cells, after which naive cells were positively selected on CD45RA and the negative fraction became the memory subset. After blood collection by leukapheresis, PBMCs were isolated using Ficoll-Histopaque density gradient centrifugation and then cryopreserved in the vapor phase of liquid nitrogen. Purity and quantity of every magnetically sorted T cell population were checked by analytical flow cytometry. Each sorted fraction had its genomic DNA isolated and then quantified by UV absorbance on a Nanodrop 2000c.

The sample was naive CD4+ T cells from PBMCs. Reading the label with the study, this specimen's cell subset or site is: CD45RA+ positively selected. The sequence links TRBV5-1 to TRBJ2-3; no D gene is confidently identified. This clonotype was obtained from a man between 18 and 35 years old in good health. Some clones in this sample may be carry-over from other donors' samples. The CDR3 protein sequence reads: CASSFSGTDTQYF. The DNA reads as follows: TGCGCCAGCAGCTTCAGCGGCACAGATACGCAGTATTTT.